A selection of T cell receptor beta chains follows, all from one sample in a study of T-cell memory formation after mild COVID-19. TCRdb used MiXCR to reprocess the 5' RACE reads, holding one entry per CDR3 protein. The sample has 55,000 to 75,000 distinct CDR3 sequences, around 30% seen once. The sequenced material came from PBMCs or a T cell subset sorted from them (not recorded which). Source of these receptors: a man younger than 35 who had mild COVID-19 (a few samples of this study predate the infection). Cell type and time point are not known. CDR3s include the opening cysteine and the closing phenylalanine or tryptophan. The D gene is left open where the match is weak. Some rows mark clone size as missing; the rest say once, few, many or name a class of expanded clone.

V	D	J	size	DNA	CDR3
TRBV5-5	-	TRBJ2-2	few	TGTGCCAGCAGCTTGTGGTTGGGGACCGGGGAGCTGTTTTTT	CASSLWLGTGELFF
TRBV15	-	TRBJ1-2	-	TGTGCCACCAGCAGAGATCATTACGGTGGCTACACCTTC	CATSRDHYGGYTF
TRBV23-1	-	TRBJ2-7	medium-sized	TGCGCCAGCAGTCAATCAGGGTACGAGCAGTACTTC	CASSQSGYEQYF
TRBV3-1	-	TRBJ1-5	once	TGTGCCAGCAGCCGCGGGACGGCGAGCAATCAGCCCCAGCATTTT	CASSRGTASNQPQHF
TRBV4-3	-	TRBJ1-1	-	TGCGCCAGCAGCCAAGAAAGTAGGGCGGGGGGCACTGAAGCTTTCTTT	CASSQESRAGGTEAFF
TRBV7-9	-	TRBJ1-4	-	TGTGCCAGCAGCCCTCGTGTGACTAATGAAAAACTGTTTTTT	CASSPRVTNEKLFF
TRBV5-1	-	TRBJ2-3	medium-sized	TGCGCCAGCAGCTTTAGCAATCCGGCAGATACGCAGTATTTT	CASSFSNPADTQYF
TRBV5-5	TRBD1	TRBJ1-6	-	TGTGCCAGCAGAACTACAGGGGGTAATTCACCCCTCCACTTT	CASRTTGGNSPLHF
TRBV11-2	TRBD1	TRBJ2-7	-	TGTGCCAGCAGGGGGACAGGGACCTACTACGAGCAGTACTTC	CASRGTGTYYEQYF
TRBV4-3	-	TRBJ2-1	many	TGCGCCAGCAGCCAAGGGACAGCTTCCTACAATGAGCAGTTCTTC	CASSQGTASYNEQFF
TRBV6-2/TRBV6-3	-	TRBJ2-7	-	TGTGCCAGCAGTCCCCGGGTCGAGCAGTACTTC	CASSPRVEQYF
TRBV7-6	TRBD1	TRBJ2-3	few	TGTGCCAGCAGCGGATTTTCGCTGGACAGGGGGTTCGCAGATACGCAGTATTTT	CASSGFSLDRGFADTQYF
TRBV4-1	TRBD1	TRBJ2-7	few	TGCGCCAGCAGCAATGGACAGGGGGCCTACGAGCAGTACTTC	CASSNGQGAYEQYF